The clone carrying this TCR beta chain was seen many times. Its antigen remains unknown. The sample originates from a study of neurological immune-mediated disorders. Whole-study findings and limits: Whereas HTLV-1-associated myelopathy showed the most TCR clonal expansion, multiple sclerosis showed the least, with levels below those of healthy controls. None of the CDR3 amino acid sequences found in expanded clones was shared across subjects. This suggests that the TCR-beta repertoires were private in all groups.

The cDNA was generated through 5'RACE incorporating 10-nucleotide random UMIs. TCRdb re-derived calls from the 5' RACE reads in MiXCR, one entry per CDR3 protein. The sample has 23,000 or so distinct CDR3 sequences, about 13% seen once; the top ten hold around 13%. The unsorted libraries were prepared from 2 million PBMCs (stored at -80 C). Sequenced sample: PBMCs. This TCR was sampled from a woman in her fifties or sixties with HTLV-1-associated myelopathy (HAM/TSP).

The CDR3 is CASSLVALSNTGELFF. CDR3 nucleotide sequence: TGTGCCAGCAGCTTAGTCGCACTGTCGAACACCGGGGAGCTGTTTTTT. V and J are TRBV7-2 and TRBJ2-2; the D is unclear. CDR1 and CDR2 from the germline V gene are SGHTA and FQGNSA. V was shortened by 1 base and J by 0 bases, with 9 bases between the two germline ends. This CDR3 has 16 amino acids.